This T cell receptor (beta chain) stems from a study of identical twins. MiXCR was run by TCRdb on the 5' RACE reads, yielding one entry per CDR3 protein. The data show roughly 540,000 distinct CDR3 sequences, 22% seen once. The CDR3 loop spans 12 amino acids. Looked up from germline, CDR1 is LNHNV and CDR2 is YYDKDF (reference sequence). Trimming stripped 7 bases from V and 2 bases from J, with 8 bases between. In its sample, this clonotype was seen a few times. In addition, the sample was reused for a study of T cells expressing NK-cell markers.

Sample: CD4+ T cells sorted from blood. This receptor was taken from a woman between 18 and 29 years old in good health. V and J are TRBV15 and TRBJ2-5; no clear D gene. CDR3 protein: CATTTAQETQYF. In DNA, the CDR3 is TGTGCCACCACGACTGCTCAAGAGACCCAGTACTTC.